The entry below describes one T cell receptor beta chain. Its matching antigen is unknown. Sequenced by immunoSEQ multiplex PCR; TCRdb stores in-frame clones only, minus some. There are tens of thousands of clones in the sample; roughly 89% occur only once, and around a fifth lies in the top ten. The sample belongs to a study of identifying expanded T cells in peripheral blood. The germline gives CDR1 MGHDK, CDR2 SYGVNS. The CDR3 sequence is 12 residues long. V was cut by 7 bases and J by 9 bases, with 13 bases left in between. No infections or other immune events were documented during collection. Study-level points and caveats: Across healthy donors, higher total template counts meant significantly greater roughly 2-week count variance. Technical replicates showed around 1.2 changed clones; approximately two weeks about 16; four weeks 19.

This chain links TRBV25-1 with TRBJ2-1; TRBD2 might be the D (6 bases). The receptor was derived from a person aged 18 to 69 in good health. The sequenced sample was blood. CDR3 amino acids: CASTSTRAEQFF. Written as DNA, the CDR3 is TGTGCCAGCACGTCGACTAGAGCTGAGCAGTTCTTC.